This T cell receptor (beta chain) came from a study of blood T cell repertoires in COVID-19. Profiling relied on immunoSEQ multiplex PCR, and the TCRdb table lists in-frame clones only, not all of them. The sample lists around 380,000 clones, 87% seen once, with roughly 1.4% in the top ten. The germline gives CDR1 MNHEY, CDR2 SVGEGT. V gave up 1 base and J gave up 5 bases, with 12 bases separating them. This CDR3 has 14 amino acids. The sequence was obtained from a man aged 25-40 years who had recovered from COVID-19. The V gene is TRBV6-2 or TRBV6-3, the J gene TRBJ2-7; D perhaps matches TRBD1 (5 bases). Input material: PBMCs or T cells enriched from blood (not recorded which). The chain's CDR3 is CASSYYRTDHEQYF. In nucleotides, the CDR3 is TGTGCCAGCAGTTACTACAGGACGGATCACGAGCAGTACTTC.